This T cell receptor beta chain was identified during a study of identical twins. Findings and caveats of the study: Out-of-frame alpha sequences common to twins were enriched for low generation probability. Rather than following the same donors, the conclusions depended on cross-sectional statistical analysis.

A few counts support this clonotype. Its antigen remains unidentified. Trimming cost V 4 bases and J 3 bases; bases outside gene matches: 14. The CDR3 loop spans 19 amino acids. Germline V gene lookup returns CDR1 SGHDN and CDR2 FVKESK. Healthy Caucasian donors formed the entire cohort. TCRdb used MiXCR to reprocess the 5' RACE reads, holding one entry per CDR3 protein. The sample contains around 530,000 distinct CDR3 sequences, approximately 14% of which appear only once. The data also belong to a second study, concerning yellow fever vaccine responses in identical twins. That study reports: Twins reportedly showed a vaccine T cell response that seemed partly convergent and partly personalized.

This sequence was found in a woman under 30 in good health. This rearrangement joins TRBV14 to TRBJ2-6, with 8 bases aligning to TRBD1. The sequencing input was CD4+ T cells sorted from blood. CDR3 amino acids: CASSPQFGQGSRGANVLTF. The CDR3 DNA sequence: TGTGCCAGCAGCCCGCAGTTTGGACAGGGATCGCGTGGGGCCAACGTCCTGACTTTC.